Shown below are 31 T cell receptor beta chains from a single sample sequenced in a study of blood T cell repertoires in COVID-19. The method was immunoSEQ multiplex PCR; TCRdb's version includes in-frame clones alone and lacks a portion of them. This sample has roughly 300,000 clones; about 85% occur once, and the top ten carry about 14%. Sequenced: peripheral blood. These receptors were obtained from a human donor in a cohort sampled during active COVID-19.

J is TRBJ1-1 and V is TRBV28, with a tentative D call TRBD1 (6 bases). The germline V gene encodes CDR1 MDHEN and CDR2 SYDVKM. The CDR3 runs 13 residues. Trimming took 6 bases from V and 8 from J, leaving 16 bases between them. The CDR3: CASRGPGHPEAFF. CDR3 coding DNA: TGTGCCAGCAGGGGACCGGGACACCCCGAAGCTTTCTTT.

The rearrangement joins TRBV5-4 to TRBJ1-1, with 7 bases lining up with TRBD1. Germline trimming cut 2 bases from V and 0 bases from J; bases unmatched to any gene: 4. CDR1 and CDR2 (germline): SGHNT, YYREEE (reference sequence). This CDR3 region has 15 residues. The DNA for the CDR3 is TGTGCCAGCAGCTTAGGGGGCTGGGTGAACACTGAAGCTTTCTTT. It yields the protein CASSLGGWVNTEAFF.

The chain recombines TRBV7-2 with TRBJ2-5; 8 bases map to TRBD1. The CDR3 covers 15 residues. Germline assignment: CDR1 SGHTA and CDR2 FQGNSA. With 1 base clipped from V and 14 bases from J, the junction kept 15 bases outside the gene matches. Written as DNA, the CDR3 is TGTGCCAGCAGCTTAGGTTCAGGGCAGGGGGCCCCACTTTACTTC. This translates into CASSLGSGQGAPLYF.

The chain has TRBV10-3 and TRBJ2-3; 8 nucleotides match TRBD1. In germline, CDR1 is ENHRY, CDR2 SYGVKD. The J segment lost 3 bases and the V segment lost 8 bases, leaving 10 bases of the junction unmatched. CDR3 length: 15 residues. The CDR3 DNA is TGTGCCATCCAGGGGGCCGGTTCGGGAACAGATACGCAGTATTTT. Translated: CAIQGAGSGTDTQYF.

The V and J genes are TRBV6-5 and TRBJ2-7, with D tentatively TRBD2 (5 bases). The CDR3 is 15 residues long. Trimming stripped 4 bases from V and 2 bases from J, with 15 bases between. The V gene's germline CDR1 is MNHEY and CDR2 SVGAGI. CDR3 DNA sequence: TGTGCCAGCAGTTCCCCGGGGAGCGGAACCTACGAGCAGTACTTC. It is translated as CASSSPGSGTYEQYF.

The chain uses TRBV24-1 and TRBJ2-1, with 14 positions matching TRBD2. Germline CDR1 is KGHDR and CDR2 is SFDVKD. The V and J ends lost 4 bases and 7 bases, in that order; junction bases with no gene match: 5. The CDR3 consists of 16 residues. The CDR3 DNA follows: TGTGCCACCAGTGACAGGACTAGCGGGAGGACTAATGAGCAGTTCTTC. This sequence encodes CATSDRTSGRTNEQFF.

Note on this clone: Other DNA sequences within the sample encode an identical CDR3. The rearrangement joins TRBV20-1 to TRBJ2-7, with D perhaps matching TRBD2 (5 bases). The CDR3 loop spans 11 amino acids. Germline CDR1 is DFQATT and CDR2 is SNEGSKA (reference sequence). V gave up 3 bases and J gave up 4 bases, with 7 bases separating them. The CDR3 DNA sequence: TGCAGTGCTAGTCCGGGGTACGAGCAGTACTTC. Its translation: CSASPGYEQYF.

This clone was counted between two and nine times. J is TRBJ1-1 and V is TRBV15; TRBD1 might be the D (5 bases). Germline V gene lookup returns CDR1 LNHNV and CDR2 YYDKDF (reference sequence). The CDR3 length is 13 residues. Trimming shortened V by 0 bases and J by 10 bases, and 12 bases separated the two germline ends. The CDR3 spells CATSRDYPGGAFF. CDR3 DNA sequence: TGTGCCACCAGCAGAGATTATCCGGGGGGAGCTTTCTTT. Drawing the rest from reference TRBV15 and TRBJ1-1, the complete variable domain is DAMVIQNPRYQVTQFGKPVTLSCSQTLNHNVMYWYQQKSSQAPKLLFHYYDKDFNNEADTPDNFQSRRPNTSFCFLDIRSPGLGDTAMYLCATSRDYPGGAFFGQGTRLTVV.

The gene calls are TRBV18 and TRBJ2-7; the D gene is possibly TRBD2 (5 bases). V was trimmed by 2 bases and J by 6 bases, leaving 8 bases between them. CDR3 length equals 12 residues. CDR1 and CDR2 (germline): KGHSH, LQKENI. Here the CDR3 DNA reads TGTGCCAGCTCACCATATGGAGGCGAGCAGTACTTC. Residues: CASSPYGGEQYF.

The genes are TRBV12-2 and TRBJ1-1; TRBD1 is the table's D call and was not checked against the DNA. TRBV12-2 is flagged as a pseudogene. The length of the CDR3 is 13 residues. CDR3 nucleotides: TGTGCAAGTCGCTTACCAGGGTACACTGAAGCTTTCTTT. Amino acids: CASRLPGYTEAFF.

This chain's CDR3 is CASSQDLSAGATQYF. The CDR3 DNA reads as TGCGCCAGCAGCCAAGATCTGTCAGCGGGAGCGACCCAGTACTTC. This chain connects TRBV4-3 to TRBJ2-5; 8 bases align to TRBD2. After removal of 0 bases from V and 7 bases from J, the junction contained 7 bases not matched to a gene. CDR1 is LGHNA, CDR2 YSLEER, per germline. This CDR3 is 15 amino acids long.

Only one count was recorded for this clone. The V gene is TRBV29-1, the J gene TRBJ2-1, with 13 bases matching TRBD2. Germline assignment: CDR1 SQVTM and CDR2 ANQGSEA. The CDR3 extends over 14 amino acids. J gave up 8 bases and V 7 bases, and 8 bases lay outside the gene matches. The CDR3 DNA reads TGCAGCGCACTTACTAGCGGGAGGGCCCATGAGCAGTTCTTC. Its protein product is CSALTSGRAHEQFF.

The chain links TRBV5-5 to TRBJ2-3, with 9 bases identical to TRBD1. This CDR3 has 15 amino acids. Germline V gives CDR1 SGHKS, CDR2 YYEKEE (reference sequence). V was pared by 1 base and J by 4 bases, with 4 bases of the junction left unmatched. In DNA, the CDR3 is TGTGCCAGCAGCTTGCCTGGACAGGGGTCAGATACGCAGTATTTT. The encoded protein is CASSLPGQGSDTQYF.

The count of this clone is one. CDR3 DNA: TGTGCCAGCAGACATCCCGGGACTAGCGGGAGGGGCCAGTACTTC. This codes for CASRHPGTSGRGQYF. This chain joins TRBV11-2 and TRBJ2-5; 16 positions agree with TRBD2. The CDR3 has 15 amino acids. CDR1 is SGHAT, CDR2 FQNNGV, per germline. With 6 bases clipped from V and 10 bases from J, the junction kept 8 bases outside the gene matches.

V usage is TRBV6-6 and J usage is TRBJ2-3; D is uncertain. The CDR3 runs to 11 residues. V was pared by 10 bases and J by 6 bases, with 11 bases between. Germline assignment: CDR1 MNHNY and CDR2 SVGAGI (reference sequence). The CDR3 nucleotides read TGTGCCACCTTAAACTCGGATACGCAGTATTTT. Amino acid sequence: CATLNSDTQYF.

The chain couples TRBV4-1 to TRBJ2-7; D might be TRBD2 (5 bases). V dropped 0 bases and J dropped 2 bases, with 11 bases sitting between them. The CDR3 has 15 residues. Looked up from germline, CDR1 is MGHRA and CDR2 is YSYEKL. The CDR3 protein is CASSQDPGSTYEQYF. In DNA, the CDR3 is TGCGCCAGCAGCCAAGATCCGGGGTCCACCTACGAGCAGTACTTC.

The rearrangement uses TRBV5-5 and TRBJ1-1; the match to TRBD1 covers 7 bases. There are 15 residues in the CDR3. Germline CDR1 SGHKS, CDR2 YYEKEE (reference sequence). The junction had 11 bases not matched to a gene; V was cut back by 2 bases and J by 7 bases. CDR3 in amino acids: CASSLRQGRWGEAFF. CDR3 sequence (DNA): TGTGCCAGCAGCTTACGACAGGGACGATGGGGTGAAGCTTTCTTT.

This clone was counted a single time. The chain uses TRBV2 and TRBJ2-4; the match to TRBD1 covers 7 bases. This CDR3 spans 14 amino acids. The junction had 12 bases not matched to a gene; V was cut back by 8 bases and J by 8 bases. Germline CDR1 reads SNHLY; CDR2 reads FYNNEI. CDR3 protein: CASAPTGSRDIQYF. CDR3 DNA sequence: TGTGCCAGCGCGCCGACAGGGTCAAGAGACATTCAGTACTTC. The full variable domain, completed using reference TRBV2 and TRBJ2-4, is EPEVTQTPSHQVTQMGQEVILRCVPISNHLYFYWYRQILGQKVEFLVSFYNNEISEKSEIFDDQFSVERPDGSNFTLKIRSTKLEDSAMYFCASAPTGSRDIQYFGAGTRLSVL.

V usage is TRBV7-7 and J usage is TRBJ1-2; D remains ambiguous. This CDR3 comprises 15 residues. Germline assignment: CDR1 SSHAT and CDR2 FNYEAQ (reference sequence). The V end lost 5 bases, the J end lost 4 bases, and 17 bases lay between the germline ends. The CDR3 nucleotides read TGTGCCAGCAGCCTTGGAGAGGGAGGGATCTATGGCTACACCTTC. Translated, it gives CASSLGEGGIYGYTF.

This clone was counted between two and nine times. The rearrangement uses TRBV5-1 and TRBJ2-2; D not certain. Between the trimmed V and J ends, which lost 3 bases and 2 bases, there was a span of 11 bases. The CDR3 is 15 amino acids. The V gene's germline CDR1 is SGHRS and CDR2 YFSETQ. Here the CDR3 DNA reads TGCGCCAGCAGCTCAAGAGCGCCTAACACCGGGGAGCTGTTTTTT. Residues: CASSSRAPNTGELFF.

The chain is built from TRBV11-2 and TRBJ2-3; D ambiguous. CDR1 is SGHAT and CDR2 is FQNNGV in the germline V gene. The CDR3 consists of 13 residues. V was trimmed by 4 bases and J by 6 bases, leaving 11 bases between them. The DNA of the CDR3 is TGTGCCAGCAGCTCGCAAAGAGCGGATACGCAGTATTTT. This sequence encodes CASSSQRADTQYF. The variable domain in full, completed from reference TRBV11-2 and TRBJ2-3, reads EAGVAQSPRYKIIEKRQSVAFWCNPISGHATLYWYQQILGQGPKLLIQFQNNGVVDDSQLPKDRFSAERLKGVDSTLKIQPAKLEDSAVYLCASSSQRADTQYFGPGTRLTVL.

V gene TRBV28 combines with J gene TRBJ1-2, with D maybe TRBD1 (6 bases). The germline gives CDR1 MDHEN, CDR2 SYDVKM. The CDR3 is 12 amino acids. Trimming removed 6 bases at V and 8 bases at J, with 13 bases between. CDR3 DNA sequence: TGTGCCAGCAGGGACAGCCCCAACGGCTACACCTTC. Translation: CASRDSPNGYTF.

V gene TRBV14 combines with J gene TRBJ1-6; D gene ambiguous. The CDR3 has 16 residues. Germline V gene data show CDR1 as SGHDN and CDR2 as FVKESK. Trimming pared 0 bases from V and 1 base from J, leaving 7 bases between. The DNA for the CDR3 is TGTGCCAGCAGCCAAGAAGTCACATCCTATAATTCACCCCTCCACTTT. This sequence encodes CASSQEVTSYNSPLHF. The full variable domain, with the rest looked up from reference TRBV14 and TRBJ1-6, is EAGVTQFPSHSVIEKGQTVTLRCDPISGHDNLYWYRRVMGKEIKFLLHFVKESKQDESGMPNNRFLAERTGGTYSTLKVQPAELEDSGVYFCASSQEVTSYNSPLHFGNGTRLTVT.

V is TRBV3-1 (or the pseudogene TRBV3-2) and J is TRBJ1-3; the D gene is possibly TRBD1 (6 bases). Germline CDR1 reads LGHDT; CDR2 reads YNNKEL (reference sequence). Trimming left V 0 bases short and J 0 bases short, with 18 bases between. The CDR3 runs 19 residues. The CDR3 DNA reads TGTGCCAGCAGCCAAGATCGAACGGACAGATTGCGCTCTGGAAACACCATATATTTT. This codes for CASSQDRTDRLRSGNTIYF.

The gene calls are TRBV28 and TRBJ2-7, with 8 bases aligning to TRBD1. V lost 8 bases and J lost 4; bases outside the gene matches: 4. This CDR3 has 12 residues. Germline V lookup: CDR1 MDHEN, CDR2 SYDVKM. CDR3 sequence: CASGTGLYEQYF. In DNA form, the CDR3 reads TGTGCCAGCGGGACAGGACTTTACGAGCAGTACTTC. Combining the CDR3 with reference TRBV28 and TRBJ2-7 gives the whole variable domain DVKVTQSSRYLVKRTGEKVFLECVQDMDHENMFWYRQDPGLGLRLIYFSYDVKMKEKGDIPEGYSVSREKKERFSLILESASTNQTSMYLCASGTGLYEQYFGPGTRLTVT.

The chain employs TRBV18 and TRBJ2-7; TRBD1 matches 8 bases. CDR1 is KGHSH, CDR2 LQKENI, per germline. V shed 7 bases, J shed 0 bases, and the junction held 5 bases outside the gene matches. The CDR3 sequence is 14 residues long. CDR3 amino acids: CASCTGGSSYEQYF. In DNA, the CDR3 is TGTGCCAGCTGCACAGGGGGTAGCTCCTACGAGCAGTACTTC. Combining the CDR3 with reference TRBV18 and TRBJ2-7 gives the whole variable domain NAGVMQNPRHLVRRRGQEARLRCSPMKGHSHVYWYRQLPEEGLKFMVYLQKENIIDESGMPKERFSAEFPKEGPSILRIQQVVRGDSAAYFCASCTGGSSYEQYFGPGTRLTVT.

The chain carries TRBV2 and TRBJ2-1, with TRBD2 matching 13 bases. Germline lookup yields CDR1 SNHLY and CDR2 FYNNEI. The CDR3 totals 14 residues. J gave up 9 bases and V 6 bases, and 5 bases lay outside the gene matches. The CDR3 spells CASSLRTSGGEQFF. DNA of the CDR3: TGTGCCAGCAGCCTCAGGACTAGCGGGGGTGAGCAGTTCTTC.

The genes are TRBV6-1 and TRBJ1-2; D is perhaps TRBD1 (5 bases). V lost 3 bases to trimming and J lost 0 bases, with 11 bases between them. There are 15 residues in the CDR3. CDR1 and CDR2 from the germline V gene are MNHNS and SASEGT. In DNA form, the CDR3 reads TGTGCCAGCAGTGATCAGGGAATTGCTAACTATGGCTACACCTTC. Translated, it gives CASSDQGIANYGYTF.

This chain uses TRBV2 with TRBJ2-3, with 7 positions matching TRBD2. The CDR3 has 17 residues. V was clipped by 7 bases and J by 1 base; unmatched bases: 14. Germline V gives CDR1 SNHLY, CDR2 FYNNEI. In nucleotides, the CDR3 is TGTGCCAGCATGGGGGGACTATTGGCGGGAGGCACAGATACGCAGTATTTT. Translating it yields CASMGGLLAGGTDTQYF.

CDR3 amino acids: CASSNDREEAFF. Written as DNA, the CDR3 is TGTGCCAGCAGCAACGATAGGGAGGAAGCTTTCTTT. This chain joins TRBV21-1 and TRBJ1-1. TRBV21-1 represents a pseudogene. There are 12 residues in the CDR3.

This clone appeared a single time. This chain links TRBV11-3 with TRBJ2-6, with D possibly being TRBD2 (5 bases). Germline V lookup: CDR1 SGHNT, CDR2 YENEEA. The CDR3 length is 18 residues. V shed 4 bases and J shed 9 bases, with 25 bases lying between them. CDR3 loop: CASSSDYSDKAFINVLTF. CDR3 coding DNA: TGTGCCAGCAGCTCCGACTATTCTGACAAAGCCTTTATCAACGTCCTGACTTTC.